This T cell receptor delta chain was sequenced for a study of γδ T cells in repeated Plasmodium falciparum infection. Gammadelta T cells were flow-sorted from PBMC into Vgamma9/Vdelta2+ and Vdelta2-negative populations for bulk analysis. The CDR3 extends over 22 amino acids. CDR1 is TSWWSYY and CDR2 is QGS in the germline V gene. The table lists this clone with a few counts. This probably arose from a read error, given a far larger clone one base away. This sample also contains other DNA sequences that code for the same CDR3. TCRdb called clones from the multiplex PCR reads again using CATT. The sample lists 85,000 to 90,000 delta-chain clones; around 1.4% were seen once.

The receptor was derived from a pool of human donors (malaria-infected and uninfected, not separated). Sequencing was performed on gamma-delta T cells from blood. This chain uses TRDV1 with TRDJ1; 13 bases fit TRDD3. The CDR3 sequence is CALGEPTGITGGYAAGTDKLIF. The CDR3, as DNA: TGTGCCCTTGGGGAACCTACGGGGATTACTGGGGGATACGCAGCGGGGACCGATAAACTCATCTTT.